These 12 T cell receptor beta chains were sequenced from one sample in a study of blood T cell repertoires in COVID-19. The assay was immunoSEQ multiplex PCR, and TCRdb's table has in-frame clones only and misses some. In the table there are about 160,000 clones, approximately 90% of which are singletons. The source material was PBMCs or T cells enriched from blood (not recorded which). Receptors originate from a woman between 50 and 59 years old who had recovered from COVID-19.

This chain connects TRBV7-3 to TRBJ2-2; TRBD1 matches 7 bases. Germline loops: CDR1 SGHTA, CDR2 FQGTGA. The V gene end was trimmed by 6 bases and the J gene end by 6 bases; junction bases not matched to a gene: 13. The CDR3 length is 16 residues. The CDR3 nucleotides are TGTGCCAGCAGTTTCCACCCAGGGGGTCCGGCCGGGGAGCTGTTTTTT. Its translation: CASSFHPGGPAGELFF. The full variable domain, rest sourced from reference TRBV7-3 and TRBJ2-2, is GAGVSQTPSNKVTEKGKYVELRCDPISGHTALYWYRQSLGQGPEFLIYFQGTGAADDSGLPNDRFFAVRPEGSVSTLKIQRTERGDSAVYLCASSFHPGGPAGELFFGEGSRLTVL.

The rearrangement joins TRBV5-1 to TRBJ1-4; D remains unclear. Germline V gene sequence: CDR1 SGHRS, CDR2 YFSETQ. The germline V and J ends were trimmed by 1 base and 0 bases, with 7 bases remaining between them. CDR3 length: 15 residues. CDR3 region: CASSLLASTNEKLFF. CDR3 DNA sequence: TGCGCCAGCAGCTTGTTGGCATCAACTAATGAAAAACTGTTTTTT.

This clone came up once. The V and J genes are TRBV18 and TRBJ2-2; 7 nucleotides align to TRBD2. The CDR3 is 17 residues long. The germline V gene has CDR1 KGHSH and CDR2 LQKENI. Losses at the gene ends were 6 bases for V and 0 bases for J; bases not matched to a gene: 10. In DNA form, the CDR3 reads TGTGCCAGCTCCCCCGGGACTATAATCTCGAACACCGGGGAGCTGTTTTTT. As protein: CASSPGTIISNTGELFF.

This rearrangement joins TRBV18 to TRBJ1-1; 8 nucleotides agree with TRBD1. Germline CDR1 is KGHSH and CDR2 is LQKENI. The CDR3 runs to 17 residues. V trimming: 1 base; J trimming: 1 base; junction bases outside the gene matches: 8. CDR3 DNA: TGTGCCAGCTCACCACTTATAGGACAGGGTAAGAACACTGAAGCTTTCTTT. This gives the protein CASSPLIGQGKNTEAFF.

The V and J genes are TRBV5-4 and TRBJ2-7; D unresolved. The ends were cut back, 1 base at V and 3 bases at J, with 5 bases in the middle. The CDR3 sequence is 12 residues long. The germline V gene has CDR1 SGHNT and CDR2 YYREEE (reference sequence). CDR3 protein: CASSLTDYEQYF. The CDR3 region has the DNA TGTGCCAGCAGCTTGACAGACTACGAGCAGTACTTC.

The V and J genes are TRBV4-3 and TRBJ2-5; D may be TRBD2 (6 bases). V dropped 1 base and J dropped 4 bases, with 13 bases sitting between them. CDR1 and CDR2 from the germline V gene are LGHNA and YSLEER. The CDR3 extends over 15 amino acids. CDR3 sequence: CASSQGTSTRETQYF. CDR3 nucleotides: TGCGCCAGCAGCCAAGGAACTAGCACCCGAGAGACCCAGTACTTC.

This clone was detected only a few times. The chain carries TRBV7-9 and TRBJ1-2; D is perhaps TRBD1 (5 bases). V was cut by 1 base and J by 0 bases, with 15 bases left in between. The V gene's germline CDR1 is SEHNR and CDR2 FQNEAQ (reference sequence). This CDR3 region has 17 residues. The DNA for the CDR3 is TGTGCCAGCAGCTTAGTGGGGCAGATAGTAGCTAACTATGGCTACACCTTC. Translated: CASSLVGQIVANYGYTF.

This rearrangement joins TRBV5-5 to TRBJ1-4, with 12 positions matching TRBD1. J gave up 2 bases and V 3 bases, and 8 bases lay outside the gene matches. The germline V gene encodes CDR1 SGHKS and CDR2 YYEKEE (reference sequence). The CDR3 sequence is 18 residues long. The CDR3 loop reads CASSSGTGGVRTNEKLFF. The CDR3 coding sequence is TGTGCCAGCAGCTCCGGGACAGGGGGCGTTCGCACTAATGAAAAACTGTTTTTT.

This clone occurred a few times. J is TRBJ1-4 and V is TRBV7-9; perhaps TRBD1 as D (5 bases). V was cut by 5 bases and J by 3 bases, with 13 bases left in between. Germline lookup yields CDR1 SEHNR and CDR2 FQNEAQ (reference sequence). The length of the CDR3 is 15 residues. CDR3 coding DNA: TGTGCCAGCAGCCCGGAACAGGCACCTAATGAAAAACTGTTTTTT. It codes for CASSPEQAPNEKLFF.

This chain connects TRBV25-1 to TRBJ2-2; TRBD1 aligns across 7 bases. Trimming at V came to 7 bases and at J to 6 bases, leaving 2 bases not matched to a gene. The CDR3 totals 12 residues. CDR1 is MGHDK, CDR2 SYGVNS, per germline. Written as DNA, the CDR3 is TGTGCCAGCACCACAGGGGCCGGGGAGCTGTTTTTT. Its protein is CASTTGAGELFF.

V gene TRBV19 combines with J gene TRBJ1-5, with D possibly matching TRBD1 (6 bases). V lost 7 bases and J 4 bases, leaving 8 bases between the germline ends. This CDR3 comprises 12 residues. Germline lookup yields CDR1 LNHDA and CDR2 SQIVND (reference sequence). The CDR3 protein is CASNDRNQPQHF. The DNA of the CDR3 is TGTGCCAGTAACGACAGGAATCAGCCCCAGCATTTT.

The V and J genes are TRBV19 and TRBJ2-1; maybe TRBD1 (5 bases). Germline assignment: CDR1 LNHDA and CDR2 SQIVND (reference sequence). V was trimmed by 3 bases and J by 6 bases, leaving 15 bases between them. This CDR3 has 15 amino acids. The CDR3 DNA reads TGTGCCAGTAGTATGGGGCTAGGAAGGGGCAATGAGCAGTTCTTC. This sequence encodes CASSMGLGRGNEQFF.